A selection of T cell receptor beta chains follows, all from one sample in a study of T cell repertoires in cytomegalovirus infection. MiXCR, run by TCRdb on the reads, gives a single entry per CDR3 protein. Here the sample spans about 98,000 distinct CDR3 sequences, approximately 15% being singletons. The specimen was PBMCs. These receptors all come from a human donor in good health (CMV status not recorded). Some clones in this sample may be carry-over from other donors' samples. CDR3s include the opening cysteine and the closing phenylalanine or tryptophan. Each record gives: CDR3 protein, CDR3 DNA, clone size, D gene, J gene, V gene. D genes are given only for firm matches. Size tells how often a clone was seen (once, few, many) or the class of an expanded clone, and some rows leave it out.

cdr3_aa: CASSPSRGANGYTF; cdr3_nt: TGTGCCAGCAGCCCATCTAGAGGGGCGAATGGCTACACCTTC; clone_size: NA; d_call: NA; j_call: TRBJ1-2; v_call: TRBV7-2
cdr3_aa: CASSTTGDSTEAFF; cdr3_nt: TGTGCCAGCAGTACGACAGGGGATTCCACTGAAGCTTTCTTT; clone_size: NA; d_call: TRBD1; j_call: TRBJ1-1; v_call: TRBV12-3/TRBV12-4
cdr3_aa: CASIKTGGAYEQYF; cdr3_nt: TGTGCCAGCATTAAGACAGGGGGGGCTTACGAGCAGTACTTC; clone_size: many; d_call: TRBD1; j_call: TRBJ2-7; v_call: TRBV27
cdr3_aa: CASSPAMAGRNTIYF; cdr3_nt: TGTGCCAGCAGCCCCGCTATGGCAGGGAGAAACACCATATATTTT; clone_size: many; d_call: NA; j_call: TRBJ1-3; v_call: TRBV11-2
cdr3_aa: CSVERGDTEAFF; cdr3_nt: TGCAGCGTTGAACGGGGGGACACTGAAGCTTTCTTT; clone_size: NA; d_call: NA; j_call: TRBJ1-1; v_call: TRBV29-1
cdr3_aa: CASSQDEGRTTNTGELFF; cdr3_nt: TGTGCCAGCAGCCAAGATGAAGGTCGCACCACCAACACCGGGGAGCTGTTTTTT; clone_size: NA; d_call: NA; j_call: TRBJ2-2; v_call: TRBV3-1
cdr3_aa: CASSSTFMSSSYNEQFF; cdr3_nt: TGTGCCAGCAGCTCCACATTTATGTCTAGCTCCTACAATGAGCAGTTCTTC; clone_size: NA; d_call: NA; j_call: TRBJ2-1; v_call: TRBV11-2
cdr3_aa: CAIQAGRSTDTQYF; cdr3_nt: TGTGCCATCCAAGCGGGGCGGTCCACAGATACGCAGTATTTT; clone_size: NA; d_call: TRBD2; j_call: TRBJ2-3; v_call: TRBV15
cdr3_aa: CASSPRSGWGAEAFF; cdr3_nt: TGTGCCAGCAGCCCACGTTCAGGGTGGGGGGCTGAAGCTTTCTTT; clone_size: few; d_call: NA; j_call: TRBJ1-1; v_call: TRBV7-2
cdr3_aa: CASSLAYRSGSRSYNEQFF; cdr3_nt: TGTGCCAGCAGCTTAGCATACCGTTCCGGGTCCCGTTCCTACAATGAGCAGTTCTTC; clone_size: many; d_call: NA; j_call: TRBJ2-1; v_call: TRBV7-2
cdr3_aa: CSARDFSRGNTGELFF; cdr3_nt: TGCAGTGCTAGAGATTTTTCGAGGGGGAACACCGGGGAGCTGTTTTTT; clone_size: few; d_call: NA; j_call: TRBJ2-2; v_call: TRBV20-1
cdr3_aa: CASSTSVEETQYF; cdr3_nt: TGTGCCAGCAGCACTAGCGTCGAAGAGACCCAGTACTTC; clone_size: many; d_call: TRBD2; j_call: TRBJ2-5; v_call: TRBV7-2
cdr3_aa: CASRTDGYSEAFF; cdr3_nt: TGTGCCAGTAGGACGGACGGCTACTCTGAAGCTTTCTTT; clone_size: NA; d_call: NA; j_call: TRBJ1-1; v_call: TRBV19
cdr3_aa: CASIVRSAGEAFF; cdr3_nt: TGTGCCAGCATCGTAAGGTCCGCGGGGGAAGCTTTCTTT; clone_size: many; d_call: NA; j_call: TRBJ1-1; v_call: TRBV7-2
cdr3_aa: CSATSGGASGGYTF; cdr3_nt: TGCAGTGCTACCTCAGGGGGCGCGAGTGGGGGCTACACCTTC; clone_size: NA; d_call: TRBD1; j_call: TRBJ1-2; v_call: TRBV20-1
cdr3_aa: CASSLFITDTQYF; cdr3_nt: TGCGCCAGCAGCTTGTTTATCACAGATACGCAGTATTTT; clone_size: NA; d_call: NA; j_call: TRBJ2-3; v_call: TRBV5-1
cdr3_aa: CASSFGVGNAADTQYF; cdr3_nt: TGTGCCAGCAGCTTTGGTGTGGGGAACGCGGCAGATACGCAGTATTTT; clone_size: few; d_call: NA; j_call: TRBJ2-3; v_call: TRBV7-2
cdr3_aa: CASSPPGAVYYNEQFF; cdr3_nt: TGTGCCAGCAGCCCTCCGGGAGCGGTCTACTACAATGAGCAGTTCTTC; clone_size: many; d_call: NA; j_call: TRBJ2-1; v_call: TRBV7-2
cdr3_aa: CASSPGGGALHNEQFF; cdr3_nt: TGTGCCAGCAGCCCCGGAGGCGGGGCCCTCCACAATGAGCAGTTCTTC; clone_size: few; d_call: NA; j_call: TRBJ2-1; v_call: TRBV5-8
cdr3_aa: CAAQAPGDTEAFF; cdr3_nt: TGTGCCGCACAGGCACCGGGGGACACTGAAGCTTTCTTT; clone_size: many; d_call: NA; j_call: TRBJ1-1; v_call: TRBV28
cdr3_aa: CASSEGAGEKLFF; cdr3_nt: TGTGCCAGCAGTGAAGGGGCCGGGGAAAAACTGTTTTTT; clone_size: few; d_call: NA; j_call: TRBJ1-4; v_call: TRBV2
cdr3_aa: CASSLGQQVTGELFF; cdr3_nt: TGTGCCAGCAGCTTAGGACAGCAGGTCACCGGGGAGCTGTTTTTT; clone_size: many; d_call: NA; j_call: TRBJ2-2; v_call: TRBV7-2
cdr3_aa: CASSLSATNEKLFF; cdr3_nt: TGTGCCAGCAGCTTATCGGCAACTAATGAAAAACTGTTTTTT; clone_size: many; d_call: NA; j_call: TRBJ1-4; v_call: TRBV7-2
cdr3_aa: CASSESRGGTQYF; cdr3_nt: TGTGCCAGCAGTGAGAGTAGGGGGGGTACGCAGTATTTT; clone_size: NA; d_call: NA; j_call: TRBJ2-3; v_call: TRBV25-1
cdr3_aa: CASRGTGSADTQYF; cdr3_nt: TGTGCCAGCAGGGGGACAGGGAGCGCAGATACGCAGTATTTT; clone_size: NA; d_call: TRBD1; j_call: TRBJ2-3; v_call: TRBV2
cdr3_aa: CASSFGGLSALNYGYTF; cdr3_nt: TGTGCCAGCAGCTTTGGGGGGCTCTCGGCCCTCAACTATGGCTACACCTTC; clone_size: many; d_call: NA; j_call: TRBJ1-2; v_call: TRBV7-8
cdr3_aa: CASSRDSGYEQYF; cdr3_nt: TGTGCCAGCAGCCGGGACAGTGGATACGAGCAGTACTTC; clone_size: many; d_call: TRBD1; j_call: TRBJ2-7; v_call: TRBV7-2
cdr3_aa: CASSRSGGSTGELFF; cdr3_nt: TGTGCCAGCAGCCGTAGCGGGGGAAGCACCGGGGAGCTGTTTTTT; clone_size: many; d_call: TRBD2; j_call: TRBJ2-2; v_call: TRBV4-2
cdr3_aa: CASSGPGLQPQHF; cdr3_nt: TGTGCCAGCAGTGGGCCAGGTTTGCAGCCCCAGCATTTT; clone_size: few; d_call: NA; j_call: TRBJ1-5; v_call: TRBV2
cdr3_aa: CASRPTGTGANVLTF; cdr3_nt: TGTGCCAGCAGACCCACAGGGACCGGGGCCAACGTCCTGACTTTC; clone_size: few; d_call: NA; j_call: TRBJ2-6; v_call: TRBV28
cdr3_aa: CSARGPGSATDTQYF; cdr3_nt: TGCAGTGCTAGAGGCCCCGGGTCGGCGACAGATACGCAGTATTTT; clone_size: few; d_call: NA; j_call: TRBJ2-3; v_call: TRBV20-1
cdr3_aa: CVGTDSVNTEAFF; cdr3_nt: TGTGTCGGGACGGATTCAGTGAACACTGAAGCTTTCTTT; clone_size: NA; d_call: NA; j_call: TRBJ1-1; v_call: TRBV28
cdr3_aa: CASSGFREGTEAFF; cdr3_nt: TGTGCCAGTAGTGGATTCAGGGAGGGTACTGAAGCTTTCTTT; clone_size: few; d_call: NA; j_call: TRBJ1-1; v_call: TRBV19
cdr3_aa: CASTVQGLVETQYF; cdr3_nt: TGTGCCAGCACCGTCCAGGGTCTGGTAGAAACCCAGTACTTC; clone_size: NA; d_call: NA; j_call: TRBJ2-5; v_call: TRBV7-2
cdr3_aa: CSALPPGATTDTQYF; cdr3_nt: TGCAGCGCACTACCCCCGGGGGCGACGACAGATACGCAGTATTTT; clone_size: NA; d_call: NA; j_call: TRBJ2-3; v_call: TRBV29-1
cdr3_aa: CASSLNRDSETQYF; cdr3_nt: TGTGCCAGCAGTCTTAACAGGGATTCGGAGACCCAGTACTTC; clone_size: many; d_call: NA; j_call: TRBJ2-5; v_call: TRBV2
cdr3_aa: CSASGAGTSGGGTQYF; cdr3_nt: TGCAGTGCTAGTGGAGCCGGGACTAGCGGGGGAGGTACGCAGTATTTT; clone_size: many; d_call: TRBD2; j_call: TRBJ2-3; v_call: TRBV20-1
cdr3_aa: CASSLSGQGYNEQFF; cdr3_nt: TGTGCCAGCAGCTTATCGGGACAGGGATACAATGAGCAGTTCTTC; clone_size: few; d_call: TRBD1; j_call: TRBJ2-1; v_call: TRBV13
cdr3_aa: CASTRTGSYMNTEAFF; cdr3_nt: TGTGCCAGCACCCGAACAGGATCCTATATGAACACTGAAGCTTTCTTT; clone_size: few; d_call: NA; j_call: TRBJ1-1; v_call: TRBV7-6
cdr3_aa: CSARDLNTEAFF; cdr3_nt: TGCAGCGCCCGGGACCTTAACACTGAAGCTTTCTTT; clone_size: many; d_call: NA; j_call: TRBJ1-1; v_call: TRBV29-1
cdr3_aa: CASSLAAGGLYEQYF; cdr3_nt: TGTGCCAGCAGCTTAGCGGCAGGGGGCCTCTACGAGCAGTACTTC; clone_size: few; d_call: TRBD1; j_call: TRBJ2-7; v_call: TRBV7-9